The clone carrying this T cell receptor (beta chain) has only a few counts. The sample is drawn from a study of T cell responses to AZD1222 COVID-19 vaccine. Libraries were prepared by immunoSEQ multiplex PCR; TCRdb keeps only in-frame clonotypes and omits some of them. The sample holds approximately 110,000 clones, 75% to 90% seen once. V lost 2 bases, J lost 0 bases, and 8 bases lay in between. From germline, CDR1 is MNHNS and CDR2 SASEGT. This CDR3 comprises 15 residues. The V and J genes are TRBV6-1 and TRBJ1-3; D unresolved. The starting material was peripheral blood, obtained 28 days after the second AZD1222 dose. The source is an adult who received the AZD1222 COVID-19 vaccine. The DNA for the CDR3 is TGTGCCAGCAGTGAATCTTCCGGCTCTGGAAACACCATATATTTT. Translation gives CASSESSGSGNTIYF.